Below are 32 T cell receptor beta chains sequenced from a single sample in a study of blood T cell repertoires in COVID-19. Repertoires were generated with immunoSEQ multiplex PCR, while TCRdb's copy carries only in-frame clones and drops some. The sample yields about 250,000 clones, approximately 88% seen once. The specimen was peripheral blood. Every receptor here comes from a man aged 40-49 years with acute or convalescent COVID-19.

This clone appeared a few times. This chain joins TRBV5-1 and TRBJ1-1; 8 bases align to TRBD1. The V and J ends lost 4 bases and 1 base, in that order; junction bases with no gene match: 6. Germline loops: CDR1 SGHRS, CDR2 YFSETQ. The CDR3 has 15 residues. The CDR3 bases are TGCGCCAGCAGCCTCCGGACAGGGTCGAACACTGAAGCTTTCTTT. Encoded protein: CASSLRTGSNTEAFF.

The gene calls are TRBV7-2 and TRBJ1-2; D is unresolved. Per the germline V gene, CDR1 is SGHTA and CDR2 is FQGNSA. The length of the CDR3 is 15 residues. V gave up 0 bases and J gave up 0 bases, with 8 bases separating them. The CDR3 reads CASSLASGANYGYTF. In DNA, the CDR3 is TGTGCCAGCAGCTTAGCCTCCGGAGCTAACTATGGCTACACCTTC.

The rearrangement links TRBV9 to TRBJ2-2, with D maybe TRBD1 (5 bases). The V end lost 4 bases, the J end lost 5 bases, and 12 bases lay between the germline ends. Germline V gene sequence: CDR1 SGDLS, CDR2 YYNGEE. This CDR3 has 14 residues. The DNA of the CDR3 is TGTGCCAGCAGCATAGACAGTCTTACCGGGGAGCTGTTTTTT. Protein sequence: CASSIDSLTGELFF.

CDR3 coding DNA: TGCAGCGTTGAAAGCGGCGGGAGTAGGACCGGGGAGCTGTTTTTT. Encoded protein: CSVESGGSRTGELFF. The chain links TRBV29-1 to TRBJ2-2; 7 bases agree with TRBD2. This CDR3 region has 15 residues. J gave up 5 bases and V 2 bases, and 8 bases lay outside the gene matches. Per the germline V gene, CDR1 is SQVTM and CDR2 is ANQGSEA.

This clone was seen many times. This chain joins TRBV5-4 and TRBJ1-3; 12 positions match TRBD1. The V and J ends lost 4 bases and 1 base, in that order; junction bases with no gene match: 6. The CDR3 spans 17 residues. CDR1 is SGHNT and CDR2 is YYREEE in the germline V gene (reference sequence). CDR3 residues: CASSDGTGGASGNTIYF. The CDR3 nucleotides read TGTGCCAGCAGCGACGGGACAGGGGGCGCGTCTGGAAACACCATATATTTT.

CDR3 coding DNA: TGTGCCAGTCGCCGGGACAGGGGGTCGCACACTGAAGCTTTCTTT. Translated, it gives CASRRDRGSHTEAFF. V is TRBV19 and J is TRBJ1-1, with 11 bases fitting TRBD1. The CDR3 is 15 residues long. V was clipped by 8 bases and J by 3 bases; unmatched bases: 8. Germline V lookup: CDR1 LNHDA, CDR2 SQIVND (reference sequence).

The CDR3 here is CASSLTSGGEQFF. CDR3 nucleotides: TGTGCCAGCAGCCTGACTAGCGGAGGTGAGCAGTTCTTC. This chain links TRBV7-9 with TRBJ2-1, with 9 nucleotides matching TRBD2. This CDR3 is built from 13 residues. Germline V gene lookup returns CDR1 SEHNR and CDR2 FQNEAQ (reference sequence). The V gene end was trimmed by 5 bases and the J gene end by 9 bases; junction bases not matched to a gene: 5.

V is TRBV7-9 and J is TRBJ2-1; 11 bases line up with TRBD2. The length of the CDR3 is 16 residues. CDR1 SEHNR and CDR2 FQNEAQ come from the germline V gene (reference sequence). Losses at the gene ends were 5 bases for V and 8 bases for J; bases not matched to a gene: 11. CDR3 loop: CASSGRFSGRADEQFF. CDR3 sequence (DNA): TGTGCCAGCAGCGGCCGTTTTAGCGGGAGGGCCGATGAGCAGTTCTTC.

This rearrangement joins TRBV27 to TRBJ1-1; 8 bases map to TRBD1. This CDR3 region has 17 residues. The V gene's germline CDR1 is MNHEY and CDR2 SMNVEV (reference sequence). Unmatched junction bases numbered 9, after V lost 2 bases and J lost 1 base. The CDR3 coding sequence is TGTGCCAGCAGTTTAAACTTTGGACAGGGTGGGAACACTGAAGCTTTCTTT. Translating gives CASSLNFGQGGNTEAFF.

This clone appeared a single time. This chain uses TRBV7-7 with TRBJ2-1, with D perhaps matching TRBD1 (6 bases). V lost 5 bases and J lost 9, with 14 bases in between. Germline lookup yields CDR1 SSHAT and CDR2 FNYEAQ (reference sequence). The CDR3 is 13 amino acids. The CDR3 region has the DNA TGTGCCAGCAGCGGGCTTGGGGGCACTGAGCAGTTCTTC. Its translation is CASSGLGGTEQFF.

V and J are TRBV3-1 (or the pseudogene TRBV3-2) and TRBJ2-1; 11 bases agree with TRBD1. This CDR3 comprises 16 residues. Germline CDR1 reads LGHDT; CDR2 reads YNNKEL (reference sequence). The J segment lost 7 bases and the V segment lost 4 bases, leaving 9 bases of the junction unmatched. In nucleotides, the CDR3 is TGTGCCAGCAGCCCAGCACCCGGGACAGGGGGAAATGAGCAGTTCTTC. Translation gives CASSPAPGTGGNEQFF.

The rearrangement joins TRBV27 to TRBJ2-6, with 8 positions matching TRBD1. The CDR3 loop spans 16 amino acids. The J segment lost 4 bases and the V segment lost 4 bases, leaving 6 bases of the junction unmatched. The V gene's germline CDR1 is MNHEY and CDR2 SMNVEV (reference sequence). The CDR3 region has the DNA TGTGCCAGCAGTTATGACAGGGGATACGGGGCCAACGTCCTGACTTTC. Translating gives CASSYDRGYGANVLTF.

The genes are TRBV6-6 and TRBJ2-1; 12 nucleotides agree with TRBD2. Germline values: CDR1 MNHNY, CDR2 SVGAGI (reference sequence). The trim removed 5 bases at V and 6 bases at J, leaving 11 bases unmatched. The CDR3 contains 17 residues. In nucleotides, the CDR3 is TGTGCCAGCAGTCGTTCTAGCGGGAGGGCCGAAAGCAATGAGCAGTTCTTC. As protein: CASSRSSGRAESNEQFF.

This chain uses TRBV6-5 with TRBJ2-7, with 13 bases identical to TRBD2. Per the germline V gene, CDR1 is MNHEY and CDR2 is SVGAGI. The ends lost 10 bases at V and 5 bases at J; junction bases unmatched: 8. The CDR3 length is 14 residues. CDR3 residues: CAIGTSGRAHEQYF. The CDR3 DNA follows: TGTGCCATAGGTACTAGCGGGAGGGCCCACGAGCAGTACTTC.

The CDR3 DNA is TGTGCCAGCAGTTTACTAGGCGCAGATACGCAGTATTTT. It is translated as CASSLLGADTQYF. The genes are TRBV27 and TRBJ2-3, with D unresolved. The length of the CDR3 is 13 residues. Per germline, CDR1 MNHEY and CDR2 SMNVEV (reference sequence). V was trimmed by 2 bases and J by 4 bases, leaving 7 bases between them.

The chain combines TRBV5-5 with TRBJ1-2, with TRBD1 matching 9 bases. CDR1 SGHKS and CDR2 YYEKEE come from the germline V gene (reference sequence). The junction had 7 bases not matched to a gene; V was cut back by 6 bases and J by 1 base. CDR3 length: 15 residues. CDR3 loop: CASNPWTGVNYGYTF. In nucleotides, the CDR3 is TGTGCCAGCAACCCCTGGACAGGGGTTAACTATGGCTACACCTTC.

A note on this clone: Distinct nucleotide sequences in the sample also encode this CDR3. The chain has TRBV7-9 and TRBJ1-1; weak D call: TRBD1 (6 bases). This CDR3 is built from 13 residues. Between the trimmed V and J ends, which lost 1 base and 5 bases, there was a span of 8 bases. Germline CDR1 is SEHNR and CDR2 is FQNEAQ (reference sequence). This CDR3 reads CASSLEGGTEAFF. In DNA form, the CDR3 reads TGTGCCAGCAGCTTAGAGGGGGGGACTGAAGCTTTCTTT.

This chain connects TRBV9 to TRBJ2-7; D may be TRBD1 (5 bases). Trimming took 4 bases from V and 2 from J, leaving 22 bases between them. From germline, CDR1 is SGDLS and CDR2 YYNGEE. The CDR3 sequence is 17 residues long. Here the CDR3 reads CASSSEDTGWGTYEQYF. DNA for the CDR3: TGTGCCAGCAGCTCCGAGGACACCGGATGGGGTACCTACGAGCAGTACTTC.

This clone was detected once. This chain links TRBV4-1 with TRBJ1-2; D possibly corresponds to TRBD1 (6 bases). The CDR3 sequence is 13 residues long. CDR1 and CDR2 (germline): MGHRA, YSYEKL. V was clipped by 2 bases and J by 4 bases, with 8 bases between them. CDR3 loop: CASSQTGFYGYTF. In DNA form, the CDR3 reads TGCGCCAGCAGCCAAACAGGGTTCTATGGCTACACCTTC.

This clone was seen only a few times. Other nucleotide sequences in the sample specify the same CDR3. The rearrangement joins TRBV6-2 or TRBV6-3 to TRBJ2-7; maybe TRBD2 (6 bases). Trimming removed 5 bases at V and 1 base at J, with 12 bases between. Looked up from germline, CDR1 is MNHEY and CDR2 is SVGEGT. The CDR3 contains 14 residues. CDR3 amino acids: CASSPRRGSYEQYF. In DNA, the CDR3 is TGTGCCAGCAGTCCCAGACGGGGGTCCTACGAGCAGTACTTC.

This clone was recorded once. The rearrangement uses TRBV7-8 and TRBJ1-5, with D maybe TRBD1 (5 bases). This CDR3 contains 13 residues. CDR1 and CDR2 from the germline V gene are SGHVS and FQNEAQ. The V gene lost 5 bases and the J gene lost 6 bases, with 11 bases spanning the gap. The CDR3 DNA follows: TGTGCCAGCAGCATCCAACAGGTTCAGCCCCAGCATTTT. It specifies CASSIQQVQPQHF.

The genes are TRBV29-1 and TRBJ2-1; 8 bases agree with TRBD1. CDR3 size: 14 residues. The junction had 7 bases not matched to a gene; V was cut back by 1 base and J by 8 bases. CDR1 is SQVTM and CDR2 is ANQGSEA in the germline V gene. CDR3 in DNA: TGCAGCGTTGAAGGGACAGGGATGTCGGATGAGCAGTTCTTC. Encoded protein: CSVEGTGMSDEQFF.

V gene TRBV5-4 combines with J gene TRBJ2-7; possibly TRBD1 for D (5 bases). The CDR3 contains 13 residues. V shed 4 bases and J shed 5 bases, with 13 bases lying between them. CDR1 and CDR2 from the germline V gene are SGHNT and YYREEE (reference sequence). The CDR3 reads CASSVTGPDEQYF. The CDR3 coding sequence is TGTGCCAGCAGCGTCACAGGTCCCGACGAGCAGTACTTC. The full variable domain, with the rest looked up from reference TRBV5-4 and TRBJ2-7, is ETGVTQSPTHLIKTRGQQVTLRCSSQSGHNTVSWYQQALGQGPQFIFQYYREEENGRGNFPPRFSGLQFPNYSSELNVNALELDDSALYLCASSVTGPDEQYFGPGTRLTVT.

The CDR3 is CAISAGTSGRRTEAFF. CDR3 in DNA: TGTGCCATCAGTGCCGGGACTTCAGGAAGAAGGACTGAAGCTTTCTTT. The chain couples TRBV10-3 to TRBJ1-1, with D perhaps matching TRBD1 (5 bases). Germline-derived CDR1 and CDR2 are ENHRY and SYGVKD. The CDR3 has 16 residues. V was shortened by 4 bases and J by 5 bases, with 20 bases between the two germline ends.

The chain couples TRBV29-1 to TRBJ2-7, with TRBD1 identical over 9 bases. Germline V gene lookup returns CDR1 SQVTM and CDR2 ANQGSEA. The CDR3 runs to 12 residues. Trimming cost V 7 bases and J 5 bases; bases outside gene matches: 6. CDR3 amino acids: CSALGQGHEQYF. In nucleotides, the CDR3 is TGCAGCGCCTTGGGACAGGGTCACGAGCAGTACTTC.

The rearrangement joins TRBV5-4 to TRBJ2-2, with unresolved D. The CDR3 consists of 13 residues. CDR1 and CDR2 from the germline V gene are SGHNT and YYREEE (reference sequence). The germline V and J ends were trimmed by 3 bases and 7 bases, with 10 bases remaining between them. The DNA of the CDR3 is TGTGCCAGCAGCTGGGCCGATTACGGGGAGCTGTTTTTT. It specifies CASSWADYGELFF.

This sequence joins TRBV19 and TRBJ1-4; 8 bases match TRBD1. The J segment lost 3 bases and the V segment lost 5 bases, leaving 5 bases of the junction unmatched. Germline CDR1 is LNHDA and CDR2 is SQIVND (reference sequence). The CDR3 runs 15 residues. In DNA form, the CDR3 reads TGTGCCAGTAGTCCAACAGGGGGACCTAATGAAAAACTGTTTTTT. Translated, it gives CASSPTGGPNEKLFF.

This chain uses TRBV7-9 with TRBJ1-1; D gene uncertain. This CDR3 is built from 18 residues. Germline V gene sequence: CDR1 SEHNR, CDR2 FQNEAQ (reference sequence). With 7 bases removed from V and 1 base from J, the gap between germline ends came to 25 bases. Here the CDR3 reads CASTPRRAVSERNTEAFF. In DNA form, the CDR3 reads TGTGCCAGCACCCCCAGGCGGGCGGTAAGTGAAAGGAACACTGAAGCTTTCTTT.

This clone has just one count. The rearrangement links TRBV24-1 to TRBJ2-3, with D unresolved. This CDR3 region has 13 residues. Trimming shortened V by 4 bases and J by 9 bases, and 13 bases separated the two germline ends. Germline lookup yields CDR1 KGHDR and CDR2 SFDVKD. The CDR3 region has the DNA TGTGCCACCAGTGACCCGACCCTGAGGACGCAGTATTTT. Translation gives CATSDPTLRTQYF.

The J gene is TRBJ1-5, the V gene TRBV10-3; 7 bases line up with TRBD1. Germline V lookup: CDR1 ENHRY, CDR2 SYGVKD. Trimming removed 6 bases from V and 3 bases from J; junction bases left unmatched: 8. The CDR3 loop spans 15 amino acids. The CDR3 coding sequence is TGTGCCATCAGCGCTAACAGGGGCTACAATCAGCCCCAGCATTTT. Translation gives CAISANRGYNQPQHF.

The CDR3 reads CASSDREGTGELFF. The CDR3 DNA reads as TGTGCCAGCAGTGACAGGGAGGGCACCGGGGAGCTGTTTTTT. The V gene is TRBV6-1, the J gene TRBJ2-2; 7 bases align to TRBD2. Germline V gene sequence: CDR1 MNHNS, CDR2 SASEGT. The CDR3 totals 14 residues. V trimming: 3 bases; J trimming: 4 bases; junction bases outside the gene matches: 2.

V gene TRBV5-4 combines with J gene TRBJ2-5, with 7 bases aligning to TRBD1. V lost 0 bases and J lost 4; bases outside the gene matches: 0. This CDR3 contains 13 residues. Germline V gene lookup returns CDR1 SGHNT and CDR2 YYREEE (reference sequence). The DNA for the CDR3 is TGTGCCAGCAGCTTGGCAGGGGGAGAGACCCAGTACTTC. Protein: CASSLAGGETQYF.